Listed here are 9 T cell receptor beta chains from one sample, sequenced in a study of blood T cell repertoires in COVID-19. Method: immunoSEQ multiplex PCR; TCRdb's copy keeps in-frame clones and lacks some. Of some 130,000 clones listed, roughly 90% are singletons. The sequenced sample consisted of peripheral blood. These receptors originate from a man in his 60s with COVID-19, enrolled during active disease.

The chain joins TRBV6-5 to TRBJ1-1; no firm D call. This CDR3 spans 15 amino acids. Germline CDR1 and CDR2: MNHEY and SVGAGI. The V gene lost 6 bases and the J gene lost 2 bases, with 16 bases spanning the gap. As DNA, the CDR3 is TGTGCCAGCAGACCCCCTCCCTGGCCCAACACTGAAGCTTTCTTT. This sequence encodes CASRPPPWPNTEAFF.

The J gene is TRBJ2-3, the V gene TRBV5-4; the D gene is possibly TRBD2 (6 bases). Germline V gene data show CDR1 as SGHNT and CDR2 as YYREEE (reference sequence). This CDR3 spans 16 amino acids. V shed 3 bases and J shed 2 bases, with 16 bases lying between them. The CDR3 nucleotides read TGTGCCAGCAGCTCCGGGACTGAGGGGTCCACAGATACGCAGTATTTT. Its protein is CASSSGTEGSTDTQYF.

This rearrangement joins TRBV18 to TRBJ1-1; D might be TRBD1 (5 bases). The ends were cut back, 0 bases at V and 5 bases at J, with 10 bases in the middle. The CDR3 totals 14 residues. Per germline, CDR1 KGHSH and CDR2 LQKENI. CDR3 nucleotides: TGTGCCAGCTCACCACCCATAGGGGAAACTGAAGCTTTCTTT. Protein sequence: CASSPPIGETEAFF.

V and J are TRBV5-6 and TRBJ2-3; a possible D gene is TRBD2 (5 bases). The CDR3 is made up of 12 amino acids. The V and J ends lost 4 bases and 6 bases respectively, with 9 bases between them. Germline CDR1 is SGHDT and CDR2 is YYEEEE. CDR3 residues: CASSLRGDTQYF. The CDR3 region has the DNA TGTGCCAGCAGCCTCCGAGGGGATACGCAGTATTTT.

The chain combines TRBV4-2 with TRBJ1-1, with 9 positions matching TRBD1. The CDR3 consists of 16 residues. Germline CDR1 is LGHNA and CDR2 is YNFKEQ. V trimming: 1 base; J trimming: 1 base; junction bases outside the gene matches: 4. CDR3: CASSQAGGQGNTEAFF. CDR3 nucleotides: TGTGCCAGCAGCCAAGCCGGGGGACAGGGGAACACTGAAGCTTTCTTT.

CDR3 DNA: TGTGCCAGCAGCTTAGTCAGGGTAGACGAGCAGTACTTC. This gives the protein CASSLVRVDEQYF. This chain joins TRBV7-2 and TRBJ2-7, with TRBD1 as a possible D gene (5 bases). V was clipped by 1 base and J by 5 bases, with 9 bases between them. This CDR3 has 13 amino acids. The germline gives CDR1 SGHTA, CDR2 FQGNSA.

Only one count was recorded for this clone. The V call is TRBV12-1, the J call TRBJ2-1; TRBD2, the table's D call, was not compared with the DNA. TRBV12-1 is deemed a pseudogene. CDR3 length: 18 amino acids. The CDR3 DNA sequence: TGTGCCAGCAGCCTGCACGGTAGCGGCAGGAGCTCCTACAATGAGCAGTTCTTC. Protein: CASSLHGSGRSSYNEQFF.

The V and J genes are TRBV24-1 and TRBJ2-1; 11 nucleotides line up with TRBD2. This CDR3 region has 15 residues. Germline V gene data show CDR1 as KGHDR and CDR2 as SFDVKD. V shed 3 bases and J 7 bases; nucleotides not matched to a gene: 4. The CDR3 sequence is CATSDASGRMNEQFF. CDR3 nucleotides: TGTGCCACCAGTGATGCTAGCGGGAGGATGAATGAGCAGTTCTTC.

In this sample, this clone turned up once. The chain employs TRBV9 and TRBJ1-2, with D maybe TRBD1 (5 bases). The CDR3 consists of 11 residues. Trimming took off 5 bases at V and 10 bases at J, with 12 bases between the two ends. The V gene's germline CDR1 is SGDLS and CDR2 YYNGEE. The CDR3 region has the DNA TGTGCCAGCAGAGATCCGGGACTCTACACCTTC. Protein: CASRDPGLYTF.